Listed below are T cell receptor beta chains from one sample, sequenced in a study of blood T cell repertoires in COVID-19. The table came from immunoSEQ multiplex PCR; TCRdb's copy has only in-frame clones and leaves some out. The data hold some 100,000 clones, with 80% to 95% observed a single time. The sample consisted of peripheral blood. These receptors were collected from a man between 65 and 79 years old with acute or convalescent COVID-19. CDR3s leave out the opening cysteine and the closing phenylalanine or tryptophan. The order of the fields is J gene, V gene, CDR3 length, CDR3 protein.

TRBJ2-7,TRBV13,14,ASSSILSGRTDEQY
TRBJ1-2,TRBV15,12,ATSLIRDRGGYT
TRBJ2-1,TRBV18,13,ASSSNRQGDGEQF
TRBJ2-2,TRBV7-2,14,ASSRDSTRNTGELF
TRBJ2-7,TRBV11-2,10,ASGGDSYEQY
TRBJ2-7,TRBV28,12,ASSFYGEYYEQY
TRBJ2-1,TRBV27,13,ASSSGTSKHNEQF
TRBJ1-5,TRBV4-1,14,ASSQGTGPLGQPQH
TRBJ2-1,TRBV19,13,ASSNPGLGFNEQF
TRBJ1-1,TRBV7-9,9,ASSPESGAF
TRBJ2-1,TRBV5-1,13,ASRVSGGAVNEQF
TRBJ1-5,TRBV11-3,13,ASSLIPSFDQPQH
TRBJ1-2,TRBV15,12,ATSRDRGFTSYT
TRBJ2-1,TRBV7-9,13,ASSFYGTGVNEQF
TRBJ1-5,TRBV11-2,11,ASSLGQNQPQH
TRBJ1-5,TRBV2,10,ASSGGLQPQH
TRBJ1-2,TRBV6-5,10,ATKTGIEGYT
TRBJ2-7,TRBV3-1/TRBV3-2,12,ASSPGSGGREQY
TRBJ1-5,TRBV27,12,ASSSQGGNQPQH
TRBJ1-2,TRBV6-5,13,ASSRTLGRVGGYT
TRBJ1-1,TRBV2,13,ASSEKQSMNTEAF
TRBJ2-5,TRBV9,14,ASSPRTSPLPETQY
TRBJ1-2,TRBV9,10,ASIGVFYGYT
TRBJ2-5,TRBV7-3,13,ASSLNRGRGETQY
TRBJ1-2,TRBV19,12,ASSPGDSSYGYT
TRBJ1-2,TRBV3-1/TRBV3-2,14,ASRNRQGRGYYGYT
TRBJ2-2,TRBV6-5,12,ASSYVRFTGELF
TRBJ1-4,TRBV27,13,ASSQPGDQGEKLF